This TCR beta chain was identified in a study of OX40 agonist ivuxolimab in advanced cancers. This CDR3 is built from 15 residues. Germline loops: CDR1 LNHNV, CDR2 YYDKDF (reference sequence). V was pared by 6 bases and J by 0 bases, with 13 bases between. Assay used: immunoSEQ multiplex PCR; TCRdb lists only in-frame clones, some missing. This sample yields some 50,000 clones, of which roughly 83% are seen a single time; 2.5% to 4% belongs to the top ten. The source is an adult with an advanced solid tumor such as melanoma, head and neck, liver or kidney cancer. The material sequenced was CD4+ or CD8+ T cells sorted from blood, taken in a trial of the OX40 agonist ivuxolimab. The chain joins TRBV15 to TRBJ2-3; TRBD2 might be the D (5 bases). CDR3 DNA: TGTGCCACCAGACAGAGCGGTACTAGCACAGATACGCAGTATTTT. Translating it yields CATRQSGTSTDTQYF.